This TCR beta chain was profiled in a study of T-cell reconstitution after alpha-beta-depleted transplantation in children. Notes on the study in general: T-cell counts and diversity at one year following transplant were attributed mainly to newly produced T cells.

A few counts support this clonotype. As yet, its antigen is unknown. CDR1 is SGDLS, CDR2 YYNGEE, per germline. Germline trimming cut 4 bases from V and 6 bases from J; bases unmatched to any gene: 7. CDR3 size: 13 residues. A TCRbeta library incorporating unique molecular identifiers was prepared. One entry per CDR3 protein results from TCRdb running MiXCR on the PCR reads. The data show some 80,000 distinct CDR3 sequences, 18% seen once. Sample: PBMCs, mostly from graft donor cells, taken 360 days after TCRalphabeta/CD19-depleted stem cell transplant. The chain recombines TRBV9 with TRBJ2-7, with 7 nucleotides matching TRBD2. The clonotype comes from a male patient between 2 and 10 years old who had a stem cell transplant for acute lymphoblastic leukemia, so the T cells may come from the graft donor. The CDR3 sequence: CASSRLARTEQYF. CDR3 coding DNA: TGTGCCAGCAGCAGACTAGCCAGGACCGAGCAGTACTTC.